This T cell receptor beta chain is drawn from a study of cytomegalovirus exposure and HLA in healthy donors. Study-level background: From HLA-typed donors, an early data release held some 80 million unique TCRs.

The CDR3 is 13 residues long. With 3 bases clipped from V and 8 bases from J, the junction kept 4 bases outside the gene matches. Germline lookup yields CDR1 LNHNV and CDR2 YYDKDF (reference sequence). A multiplex PCR was run with 60 Vbeta primers and 13 Jbeta primers. Repertoires were generated with immunoSEQ multiplex PCR, while TCRdb's copy carries only in-frame clones and drops some. The sample lists more than 90,000 clones, about 85% seen once, with about 4.3% in the top ten. The chain combines TRBV15 with TRBJ1-2; the match to TRBD1 covers 9 bases. Material for sequencing was PBMCs. This clonotype was obtained from a man under 40 in good health and CMV-seronegative. The CDR3 DNA reads as TGTGCCACCAGCAGGGACAGGGGCCGGGGCTACACCTTC. This codes for CATSRDRGRGYTF.